This T cell receptor (beta chain) was retrieved from a study of T-cell memory formation after mild COVID-19. Study-level results: Mainly in CM and EM were contracting CD4+ clones; CD8+ were in EMRA.

The CDR3 runs 14 residues. Trimming cost V 3 bases and J 8 bases; bases outside gene matches: 3. MiXCR was run by TCRdb on the 5' RACE reads, yielding one entry per CDR3 protein. The sample lists roughly 110,000 distinct CDR3 sequences, about 18% occurring once. To note about this clonotype: Its specificity is unknown.

Sequencing was performed on PBMCs or a T cell subset sorted from them (not recorded which). This sequence originates from an adult woman who had mild COVID-19 (a few samples of this study predate the infection). Cell type and time point are not known. The chain recombines TRBV12-3 or TRBV12-4 with TRBJ2-1, with TRBD2 matching 11 bases. In DNA form, the CDR3 reads TGTGCCAGCAGTTTGCTAGCGGGAGGCGATGAGCAGTTCTTC. Amino acid sequence: CASSLLAGGDEQFF.